The 17 T cell receptor beta chains below come from one sample, sequenced in a study of T cell responses to AZD1222 COVID-19 vaccine. The data were produced by immunoSEQ multiplex PCR, yet TCRdb's version contains in-frame clones alone and is incomplete. The top ten hold over 3.5% of the sample, which has roughly 86,000 clones, about 85% seen once. The sequencing used peripheral blood, collected 28 days after the second AZD1222 dose. Receptors were obtained from an adult who received the AZD1222 COVID-19 vaccine.

The V gene is TRBV7-8, the J gene TRBJ1-1; D remains unclear. The CDR3 sequence is 13 residues long. V lost 2 bases and J 5 bases, leaving 9 bases between the germline ends. CDR1 SGHVS and CDR2 FQNEAQ come from the germline V gene. Here the CDR3 DNA reads TGTGCCAGCAGCTTAAGGGCAGGTACTGAAGCTTTCTTT. Amino acid sequence: CASSLRAGTEAFF.

This clone was counted only a few times. The chain is built from TRBV7-9 and TRBJ2-7, with 7 bases that match TRBD2. The J segment lost 4 bases and the V segment lost 4 bases, leaving 10 bases of the junction unmatched. Looked up from germline, CDR1 is SEHNR and CDR2 is FQNEAQ (reference sequence). This CDR3 contains 15 residues. Here the CDR3 reads CASSWEGLSSYEQYF. Here the CDR3 DNA reads TGTGCCAGCAGCTGGGAGGGACTAAGTTCGTACGAGCAGTACTTC.

The rearrangement uses TRBV28 and TRBJ2-7, with 9 bases aligning to TRBD1. Germline V gives CDR1 MDHEN, CDR2 SYDVKM. The J segment lost 2 bases and the V segment lost 5 bases, leaving 4 bases of the junction unmatched. CDR3 size: 14 residues. Written as DNA, the CDR3 is TGTGCCAGCAGTCCCCGACAGGGGGCCTACGAGCAGTACTTC. This encodes CASSPRQGAYEQYF.

The chain combines TRBV6-6 with TRBJ2-1, with 7 nucleotides matching TRBD1. The germline V gene has CDR1 MNHNY and CDR2 SVGAGI (reference sequence). With 6 bases clipped from V and 6 bases from J, the junction kept 8 bases outside the gene matches. This CDR3 spans 14 amino acids. CDR3 amino acids: CASRPRDSSNEQFF. The CDR3 DNA is TGTGCCAGCAGGCCTCGGGACAGTAGCAATGAGCAGTTCTTC.

This chain uses TRBV7-9 with TRBJ2-7, with TRBD2 identical over 11 bases. The CDR3 has 14 amino acids. CDR1 SEHNR and CDR2 FQNEAQ come from the germline V gene (reference sequence). V lost 4 bases and J lost 3; bases outside the gene matches: 2. The CDR3 region is CASSSGLAVYEQYF. In nucleotides, the CDR3 is TGTGCCAGCAGCTCGGGACTAGCGGTCTACGAGCAGTACTTC.

V and J are TRBV28 and TRBJ1-5; TRBD1 matches at 9 bases. CDR3 length equals 15 residues. The V segment lost 6 bases and the J segment 5 bases; nucleotides outside the gene matches: 8. Germline values: CDR1 MDHEN, CDR2 SYDVKM. CDR3 nucleotide sequence: TGTGCCAGCAGCCCGGTGGGACAGGGCGATCAGCCCCAGCATTTT. This sequence encodes CASSPVGQGDQPQHF.

This chain uses TRBV19 with TRBJ2-3; 8 bases line up with TRBD2. The CDR3 totals 15 residues. Germline V gene lookup returns CDR1 LNHDA and CDR2 SQIVND (reference sequence). V dropped 3 bases and J dropped 2; count of bases not matched to a gene: 4. In DNA form, the CDR3 reads TGTGCCAGTAGTATGCTAGCGGGTCCCACAGATACGCAGTATTTT. Translated: CASSMLAGPTDTQYF. Variable domain in full (rest from reference TRBV19 and TRBJ2-3): DGGITQSPKYLFRKEGQNVTLSCEQNLNHDAMYWYRQDPGQGLRLIYYSQIVNDFQKGDIAEGYSVSREKKESFPLTVTSAQKNPTAFYLCASSMLAGPTDTQYFGPGTRLTVL.

This rearrangement joins TRBV5-8 to TRBJ2-2, with D possibly matching TRBD2 (7 bases). The CDR3 has 15 residues. Germline CDR1 SGHTS, CDR2 YDEGEE. V was cut by 2 bases and J by 5 bases, with 13 bases left in between. The CDR3 sequence is CASSFGGPRTGELFF. The CDR3, as DNA: TGTGCCAGCAGCTTCGGGGGGCCACGGACCGGGGAGCTGTTTTTT.

The V gene is TRBV24-1, the J gene TRBJ2-1; no definite D call. Germline V gene sequence: CDR1 KGHDR, CDR2 SFDVKD. V lost 4 bases and J 7 bases, leaving 10 bases between the germline ends. The CDR3 is made up of 13 amino acids. The CDR3 coding sequence is TGTGCCACCAGTGACCCCCTCGGGAATGAGCAGTTCTTC. Translating it yields CATSDPLGNEQFF.

The rearrangement links TRBV6-5 to TRBJ1-1; possible D gene TRBD1, 5 bases. V lost 3 bases and J lost 0, with 11 bases in between. This CDR3 is built from 15 residues. CDR1 is MNHEY and CDR2 is SVGAGI in the germline V gene. Here the CDR3 DNA reads TGTGCCAGCAGTTATTCCAGGGCCGTGAACACTGAAGCTTTCTTT. Encoded protein: CASSYSRAVNTEAFF.

The rearrangement uses TRBV2 and TRBJ1-6; 9 bases agree with TRBD1. Germline CDR1 and CDR2: SNHLY and FYNNEI. The V and J ends lost 6 bases and 7 bases, in that order; junction bases with no gene match: 7. This CDR3 region has 15 residues. CDR3 residues: CASSGDRVTNSPLHF. DNA of the CDR3: TGTGCCAGCAGCGGGGACAGGGTTACCAATTCACCCCTCCACTTT.

This chain connects TRBV19 to TRBJ2-7; TRBD1 agrees at 7 bases. The germline V gene encodes CDR1 LNHDA and CDR2 SQIVND (reference sequence). This CDR3 spans 15 amino acids. Germline trimming cut 3 bases from V and 4 bases from J; bases unmatched to any gene: 9. CDR3 sequence: CASSMKGAGVYEQYF. DNA of the CDR3: TGTGCCAGTAGTATGAAGGGGGCCGGGGTGTACGAGCAGTACTTC.

V gene TRBV14 combines with J gene TRBJ2-7; D not resolved. The V and J ends lost 2 bases and 0 bases respectively, with 5 bases between them. This CDR3 region has 13 residues. Per germline, CDR1 SGHDN and CDR2 FVKESK. The CDR3 region is CASSQPSSYEQYF. The CDR3 DNA follows: TGTGCCAGCAGCCAACCTAGCTCCTACGAGCAGTACTTC.

Points on this clone: Germline is not matched at one junction end, which may reflect a read error. The gene calls are TRBV7-7 and TRBJ2-3, with 14 bases identical to TRBD2. This CDR3 has 16 residues. From germline, CDR1 is SSHAT and CDR2 FNYEAQ (reference sequence). As DNA, the CDR3 is TGTGCTAGCAGCTTCGGACTAGCGGGGGGATCAGATACGCAGTATTTT. As protein: CASSFGLAGGSDTQYF.

Regarding this clone: Other DNA sequences in this sample translate to the same CDR3. The V call is TRBV28, the J call TRBJ1-3, with 9 bases aligning to TRBD1. With 3 bases clipped from V and 0 bases from J, the junction kept 0 bases outside the gene matches. Looked up from germline, CDR1 is MDHEN and CDR2 is SYDVKM. The CDR3 sequence is 15 residues long. For the CDR3, the DNA is TGTGCCAGCAGTTTGACAGGGGGCTCTGGAAACACCATATATTTT. It codes for CASSLTGGSGNTIYF.

This chain links TRBV5-6 with TRBJ2-7; either TRBD1 or TRBD2 may fit D (5 bases each). Germline CDR1 and CDR2: SGHDT and YYEEEE. The ends were cut back, 8 bases at V and 4 bases at J, with 19 bases in the middle. This CDR3 contains 14 residues. CDR3 loop: CASSGGKGPYEQYF. In DNA form, the CDR3 reads TGTGCCAGTTCTGGGGGAAAAGGGCCTTACGAGCAGTACTTC.

V usage is TRBV6-2 or TRBV6-3 and J usage is TRBJ2-2; the match to TRBD2 covers 10 bases. Germline V gives CDR1 MNHEY, CDR2 SVGEGT. J lost 5 bases, V lost 3 bases, and 9 bases had no gene match. CDR3 length: 17 residues. As DNA, the CDR3 is TGTGCCAGCAGTTATCCGGCAAGCGGGAGGGGGACCGGGGAGCTGTTTTTT. This encodes CASSYPASGRGTGELFF.